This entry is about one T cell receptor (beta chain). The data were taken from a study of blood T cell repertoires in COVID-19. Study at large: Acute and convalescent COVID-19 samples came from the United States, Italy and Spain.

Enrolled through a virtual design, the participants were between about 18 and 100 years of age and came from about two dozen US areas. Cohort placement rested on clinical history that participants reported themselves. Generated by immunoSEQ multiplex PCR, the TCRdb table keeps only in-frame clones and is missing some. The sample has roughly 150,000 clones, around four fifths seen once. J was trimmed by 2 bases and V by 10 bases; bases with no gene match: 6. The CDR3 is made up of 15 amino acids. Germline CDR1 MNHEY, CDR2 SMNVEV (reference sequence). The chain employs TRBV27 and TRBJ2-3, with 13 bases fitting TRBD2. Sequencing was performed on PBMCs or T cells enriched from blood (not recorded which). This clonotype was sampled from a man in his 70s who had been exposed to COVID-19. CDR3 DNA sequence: TGTGCCACCGCGACTAGCGGGGGGCACACAGATACGCAGTATTTT. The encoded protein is CATATSGGHTDTQYF.